Listed below are T cell receptor beta chains from one sample, sequenced in a study of T cells in Graves' hyperthyroidism and ophthalmopathy. One entry per CDR3 protein results from TCRdb running MiXCR on the multiplex PCR reads. The profile covers around 530,000 distinct CDR3 sequences, with under 20% appearing a single time and roughly a sixth taken by the ten largest. Specimen: blood. All receptors come from a woman aged 18-35 years with Graves' ophthalmopathy. CDR3s include the opening cysteine and the closing phenylalanine or tryptophan. A D gene is named only where the DNA matches it firmly. Where a row states a size, it is once, few, many or the class of an expanded clone; other rows omit it.

v_gene,abundance,d_gene,j_gene,CDR3nt,CDR3aa
TRBV7-3,few,TRBD2,TRBJ2-3,TGTGCCAGCAGCCCCCTCGGGGGTGGACTAGCGGGAGAACCAGATACGCAGTATTTT,CASSPLGGGLAGEPDTQYF
TRBV10-1,many,NA,TRBJ1-1,TGCGCCAGCAGTGAGAGGAGGAACACTGAAGCTTTCTTT,CASSERRNTEAFF
TRBV28,many,NA,TRBJ2-3,TGTGCCAGCAGTGTGTTCCCTACCACGCAGTATTTT,CASSVFPTTQYF
TRBV5-6,NA,TRBD2,TRBJ2-1,TGTGCCAGCAGCTTGGGTCCTAGCGGGAGGGCAATTAATGAGCAGTTCTTC,CASSLGPSGRAINEQFF
TRBV28,many,NA,TRBJ1-5,TGTGCCAGCAGCCTCGCCTTGGCTAGCAATCAGCCCCAGCATTTT,CASSLALASNQPQHF
TRBV2,NA,TRBD1,TRBJ1-5,TGTGCCAGCAGGTCCGGACAGGGCCCCAATCAGCCCCAGCATTTT,CASRSGQGPNQPQHF
TRBV7-2,many,TRBD2,TRBJ2-7,TGTGCCAGCAGCTTAGCGACCCTAGCGGGAGTGAGCGAGCAGTACTTC,CASSLATLAGVSEQYF
TRBV5-5,many,TRBD2,TRBJ2-7,TGTGCCAGCAGCTCCATAGCGGGAGTTTTCTACGAGCAGTACTTC,CASSSIAGVFYEQYF
TRBV11-2,many,NA,TRBJ2-1,TGTGCCAGCAGCCCCGGACTGAACTCCTACAATGAGCAGTTCTTC,CASSPGLNSYNEQFF
TRBV12-3/TRBV12-4,many,NA,TRBJ1-5,TGTGCCAGCAGTTTAGGGCACCCTAGCAATCAGCCCCAGCATTTT,CASSLGHPSNQPQHF
TRBV7-7,many,TRBD2,TRBJ2-7,TGTGCTAGCAGCTCCCTCGCGGGGGTCGGCGAGCAGTACTTC,CASSSLAGVGEQYF
TRBV12-3/TRBV12-4,many,NA,TRBJ2-3,TGTGCCAGCAGCTCAGGCCTGGGTACGCAGTATTTT,CASSSGLGTQYF
TRBV19,NA,TRBD1,TRBJ2-7,TGTGCCAGTAGTACGGACAGGGGCCAGTACGAGCAGTACTTC,CASSTDRGQYEQYF
TRBV2,many,NA,TRBJ2-7,TGTGCCAGCAGTGGGGACGGGAGCTCCTACGAGCAGTACTTC,CASSGDGSSYEQYF
TRBV20-1,few,TRBD2,TRBJ2-7,TGCAGTGCTTCCACGGGGCGGGGGGACTCCTACGAGCAGTACTTC,CSASTGRGDSYEQYF
TRBV6-4,few,NA,TRBJ2-1,TGTGCCAGCAGTGACGCCCCCTACAATGAGCAGTTCTTC,CASSDAPYNEQFF
TRBV28,many,NA,TRBJ1-1,TGTGCCAGCAGTACCCGGACAGCGAACACTGAAGCTTTCTTT,CASSTRTANTEAFF
TRBV6-9,NA,TRBD1,TRBJ2-3,TGTACCAGCAGTTCTAGGACAGGGCCGAATACGCAGTATTTT,CTSSSRTGPNTQYF
TRBV29-1,few,NA,TRBJ1-4,TGCAGCGTGGGAAAAACGCAGGGTGAAAAACTGTTTTTT,CSVGKTQGEKLFF
TRBV6-2/TRBV6-3,few,TRBD2,TRBJ2-1,TGTGCCAGCAGTTACTCGCCTCTAGCGGTGCTGTACAATGAGCAGTTCTTC,CASSYSPLAVLYNEQFF
TRBV5-1,once,TRBD2,TRBJ2-3,TGCGCCAGCAGCCCCGGGACTAGCGGGAGCGGCCCAGATACGCAGTATTTT,CASSPGTSGSGPDTQYF
TRBV12-3/TRBV12-4,many,TRBD1,TRBJ2-2,TGTGCCAGCAGTCCGCGACAGGGAAACACCGGGGAGCTGTTTTTT,CASSPRQGNTGELFF
TRBV2,many,TRBD1,TRBJ1-4,TGTGCCAGCAGTGGGCAGGGGGCTAATGAAAAACTGTTTTTT,CASSGQGANEKLFF
TRBV6-1,few,TRBD1,TRBJ1-4,TGTGCCAGCAGTTCGACAGGGTCCTATGAAAAACTGTTTTTT,CASSSTGSYEKLFF
TRBV7-8,few,NA,TRBJ2-5,TGTGCCAGCAGCTTCCCCTCTCAAGAGACCCAGTACTTC,CASSFPSQETQYF
TRBV7-9,many,NA,TRBJ1-5,TGTGCCAGCAGCTTGCAAGGGGGACAGCCCCAGCATTTT,CASSLQGGQPQHF
TRBV10-3,many,NA,TRBJ1-1,TGTGCCACGCGGCGGGAGGGGAACACTGAAGCTTTCTTT,CATRREGNTEAFF
TRBV6-6,NA,NA,TRBJ1-1,TGTGCCAGCAGTTACTCGGGGACGAGCACTGAAGCTTTCTTT,CASSYSGTSTEAFF
TRBV30,few,NA,TRBJ1-4,TGTGCCTGGAGTCGGACCTTTAATGAAAAACTGTTTTTT,CAWSRTFNEKLFF
TRBV7-7,many,TRBD2,TRBJ2-7,TGTGCTAGCGGGGATTCCCGGGTCAGGGTCAACGAGCAGTACTTC,CASGDSRVRVNEQYF
TRBV30,many,NA,TRBJ1-2,TGTGCCTGGAGTGTCGGACCTTCTGGCTACACCTTC,CAWSVGPSGYTF
TRBV20-1,many,NA,TRBJ2-1,TGCAGTGCGCCGGGGGACGCTATATACAATGAGCAGTTCTTC,CSAPGDAIYNEQFF
TRBV19,NA,NA,TRBJ2-3,TGTGCCAGTAGTAGAGGAGCATCTTTCACAGATACGCAGTATTTT,CASSRGASFTDTQYF
TRBV30,many,NA,TRBJ2-3,TGTGCCTGGAGTGTAAGCACAGATACGCAGTATTTT,CAWSVSTDTQYF
TRBV27,many,TRBD1,TRBJ1-1,TGTGCCAGCAGTTTATCCCCGACAGGGGGCACTGAAGCTTTCTTT,CASSLSPTGGTEAFF
TRBV12-3/TRBV12-4,many,NA,TRBJ1-4,TGTGCCAGCAGTTTTGGGGAGGGTAATGAAAAACTGTTTTTT,CASSFGEGNEKLFF
TRBV3-1,NA,NA,TRBJ1-1,TGTGCCAGCAGCCAAGATTTTCGGAACACTGAAGCTTTCTTT,CASSQDFRNTEAFF
TRBV11-2,many,NA,TRBJ2-5,TGTGCCAGCAGCTTAGAATTTGCAGACGGAGAGACCCAGTACTTC,CASSLEFADGETQYF
TRBV11-2,few,NA,TRBJ1-1,TGTGCCAGTAGTATAGGGTGGGGGGCGCGCACTGAAGCTTTCTTT,CASSIGWGARTEAFF
TRBV14,many,TRBD1,TRBJ2-2,TGTGCCAGCAGCCAGGAGGGGACAGGGGGCCTGAACACCGGGGAGCTGTTTTTT,CASSQEGTGGLNTGELFF
TRBV7-2,many,NA,TRBJ2-3,TGTGCCAGCAGCTTCCTTAGCGGAGGCACAGATACGCAGTATTTT,CASSFLSGGTDTQYF
TRBV6-1,many,TRBD1,TRBJ2-1,TGTGCCAGCAGTGGGGACAGTAGCTCCTACAATGAGCAGTTCTTC,CASSGDSSSYNEQFF
TRBV7-9,few,NA,TRBJ1-5,TGTGCCAGCAGGGAACAGAGGAAGTTCGACAATCAGCCCCAGCATTTT,CASREQRKFDNQPQHF
TRBV6-1,NA,NA,TRBJ2-7,TGTGCCAGCAGACCCCTGGGACAGCGGGGTATGTGGGGGCAGTACTTC,CASRPLGQRGMWGQYF
TRBV7-2,NA,NA,TRBJ2-3,TGTGCCAGCACCTTGACTAGTGCGGGGAATACGCAGTATTTT,CASTLTSAGNTQYF
TRBV9,NA,TRBD2,TRBJ2-5,TGTGCCAGCAGCGTAGCTGGGGAGGGGACCCAGTACTTC,CASSVAGEGTQYF
TRBV12-3/TRBV12-4,many,NA,TRBJ2-3,TGTGCCAGCAGTCCCCCAGGTCCCCGAGATACGCAGTATTTT,CASSPPGPRDTQYF
TRBV6-1,NA,NA,TRBJ1-6,TGTGCCAGCAGTGAACAGGAGAATTCACCCCTCCACTTT,CASSEQENSPLHF
TRBV3-1,many,NA,TRBJ1-2,TGTGCCAGCAGCCAAGAGGACAGCCTAAGCTATGGCTACACCTTC,CASSQEDSLSYGYTF
TRBV20-1,NA,TRBD1,TRBJ2-7,TGCAGTGCTAGGGGCAGGGGGATTTACGAGCAGTACTTC,CSARGRGIYEQYF
TRBV28,many,TRBD1,TRBJ2-1,TGTGCCAGCAGTTTGGGGGACAGGGGCAATGAGCAGTTCTTC,CASSLGDRGNEQFF
TRBV6-5,NA,NA,TRBJ1-1,TGTGCCAGCAGTTACACGGGGGGTCGAGCTTTCTTT,CASSYTGGRAFF
TRBV19,few,NA,TRBJ2-1,TGTGCCAGTAGTGACATCCTGCTCTCCTACAATGAGCAGTTCTTC,CASSDILLSYNEQFF
TRBV30,many,NA,TRBJ1-1,TGTGCCACGGGCAACACTGAAGCTTTCTTT,CATGNTEAFF